This T cell receptor (beta chain) was identified during a study of shared clonotypes between healthy human individuals. Whole-study context: CD4 naive cells filled three plates per donor, CD4 memory three, CD8 naive two and CD8 memory one.

CD45RO-negative cells were positively selected for CCR7, leaving out terminally differentiated effector memory CD45RA+ cells. Turning to this clone: Its antigen is unidentified.

The junction had 9 bases not matched to a gene; V was cut back by 9 bases and J by 3 bases. This CDR3 region has 14 residues. CDR1 and CDR2 (germline): MNHEY, SMNVEV (reference sequence). Overall study findings and caveats: A reduction in generation probabilities was seen for non-shared clonotypes relative to those shared by all four donors.

The run depth of the assay was deep. Sorted-subset replicate PCR reactions contained 150 to 200 ng DNA, corresponding to about 30,000 T cell genomes. The method was immunoSEQ multiplex PCR; TCRdb's version includes in-frame clones alone and lacks a portion of them. This repertoire shows 650,000 to 800,000 clones, 92% found once; its top ten account for 24%. The sample taken for sequencing was naive CD8+ T cells sorted from blood. The chain recombines TRBV27 with TRBJ2-3; the match to TRBD2 covers 7 bases. This receptor was obtained from a man younger than 45 in good health. In DNA form, the CDR3 reads TGTGCCAGTTGCACTAGCGTCAAAACAGATACGCAGTATTTT. Translation gives CASCTSVKTDTQYF.